These 25 T cell receptor beta chains were sequenced from one sample in a study of type 1 and type 2 diabetes patients. Amplification started from genomic DNA. The TCR beta CDR3 region was amplified using 30 forward and 13 reverse primers. TCRdb re-called the multiplex PCR reads through MiXCR, storing one row per CDR3 protein. The data show 250,000 or so distinct CDR3 sequences, roughly 50% seen once. The specimen was peripheral blood mononuclear cells (PBMCs). Every receptor here comes from a man between 18 and 35 years old with type 2 diabetes.

The table lists this clonotype with many counts. The chain carries TRBV7-8 and TRBJ1-1, with 9 bases identical to TRBD1. The CDR3 consists of 15 residues. V gave up 1 base and J gave up 5 bases; unmatched junction bases: 5. Germline V lookup: CDR1 SGHVS, CDR2 FQNEAQ. The CDR3 DNA reads as TGTGCCAGCAGCTTAGGGACAGGGGCGGGAACTGAAGCTTTCTTT. Translation: CASSLGTGAGTEAFF.

The chain employs TRBV7-3 and TRBJ2-7; unclear D gene. Germline V CDR1 and CDR2: SGHTA, FQGTGA. The CDR3 is 15 amino acids. Trimming took off 5 bases at V and 1 base at J, with 15 bases between the two ends. DNA for the CDR3: TGTGCCAGCAGCGTAGACCCGACTTCATCCTACGAGCAGTACTTC. It specifies CASSVDPTSSYEQYF. The full variable domain, with the rest looked up from reference TRBV7-3 and TRBJ2-7, is GAGVSQTPSNKVTEKGKYVELRCDPISGHTALYWYRQSLGQGPEFLIYFQGTGAADDSGLPNDRFFAVRPEGSVSTLKIQRTERGDSAVYLCASSVDPTSSYEQYFGPGTRLTVT.

This clonotype has at least ten counts. The chain links TRBV2 to TRBJ2-5; weak D call: TRBD2 (5 bases). V shed 5 bases and J shed 3 bases, with 10 bases lying between them. The CDR3 runs 13 residues. Germline-derived CDR1 and CDR2 are SNHLY and FYNNEI. The CDR3 spells CASSSAGEETQYF. Here the CDR3 DNA reads TGTGCCAGCAGTTCTGCCGGGGAAGAGACCCAGTACTTC.

This clonotype was observed at least ten times. The chain is built from TRBV10-1 and TRBJ2-7, with D perhaps matching TRBD2 (6 bases). The V gene's germline CDR1 is WNHNN and CDR2 SYGVQD (reference sequence). The CDR3 covers 13 residues. Trimming took 9 bases from V and 2 from J, leaving 14 bases between them. CDR3 sequence (DNA): TGCGCCAGACAGGCGGAGGGAACCTACGAGCAGTACTTC. Translated: CARQAEGTYEQYF.

There are a few counts of this clonotype. The J gene is TRBJ2-5, the V gene TRBV6-6; TRBD2 is a possible D gene (5 bases). The V gene lost 5 bases and the J gene lost 0 bases, with 10 bases spanning the gap. Looked up from germline, CDR1 is MNHNY and CDR2 is SVGAGI (reference sequence). The length of the CDR3 is 14 residues. The CDR3: CASSRTGNQETQYF. Here the CDR3 DNA reads TGTGCCAGCAGTAGGACGGGGAACCAAGAGACCCAGTACTTC.

A few counts support this clonotype. This rearrangement joins TRBV15 to TRBJ1-3, with D unresolved. This CDR3 has 16 amino acids. Germline CDR1 and CDR2: LNHNV and YYDKDF (reference sequence). Trimming removed 1 base from V and 4 bases from J, with 14 bases in between. The CDR3 bases are TGTGCCACCAGCAGAGCCGTAGGGTTCACCGGAAACACCATATATTTT. Translating it yields CATSRAVGFTGNTIYF.

The chain links TRBV7-3 to TRBJ2-1, with TRBD2 matching 9 bases. V was pared by 0 bases and J by 3 bases, with 3 bases of the junction left unmatched. Germline V gene lookup returns CDR1 SGHTA and CDR2 FQGTGA. This CDR3 comprises 16 residues. This CDR3 reads CASSLTGTSSYNEQFF. The CDR3 DNA sequence: TGTGCCAGCAGCTTAACGGGGACTAGCAGCTACAATGAGCAGTTCTTC.

This chain links TRBV12-3 or TRBV12-4 with TRBJ2-1; D uncertain. The CDR3 consists of 12 residues. The V end lost 6 bases, the J end lost 16 bases, and 19 bases lay between the germline ends. The CDR3, as DNA: TGTGCCAGCAGCCTCCTATGGATCGAGACATTCTTC. The encoded protein is CASSLLWIETFF.

The chain couples TRBV19 to TRBJ2-2; perhaps D is TRBD1 or TRBD2 (5 bases each). Germline V gene data show CDR1 as LNHDA and CDR2 as SQIVND (reference sequence). The CDR3 loop spans 13 amino acids. Deletions cut 3 bases from V and 3 bases from J, with 5 bases between. The CDR3 DNA reads TGTGCCAGTAGTATGGGGGACACCGGGGAGCTGTTTTTT. It encodes CASSMGDTGELFF.

This clonotype was detected only a few times. Here the CDR3 DNA reads TGTGCCAGTAAAGGGACAAATGCCTACGAGCAGTACTTC. As protein: CASKGTNAYEQYF. J is TRBJ2-7 and V is TRBV19; TRBD1 might be the D (6 bases). With 7 bases removed from V and 2 bases from J, the gap between germline ends came to 12 bases. The CDR3 loop spans 13 amino acids. Germline CDR1 LNHDA, CDR2 SQIVND (reference sequence).

A few counts support this clonotype. The rearrangement links TRBV5-1 to TRBJ2-7; tentative D call: TRBD2 (5 bases). Germline V CDR1 and CDR2: SGHRS, YFSETQ. Trimming pared 5 bases from V and 0 bases from J, leaving 12 bases between. The CDR3 loop spans 14 amino acids. The CDR3 reads CASREASTSYEQYF. In DNA, the CDR3 is TGCGCCAGCAGGGAGGCCTCCACCTCCTACGAGCAGTACTTC.

This clonotype has ten or more counts. The chain uses TRBV30 and TRBJ2-5; weak D call: TRBD1 (5 bases). Per the germline V gene, CDR1 is GTSNPN and CDR2 is SVGIG (reference sequence). The V gene lost 5 bases and the J gene lost 3 bases, with 10 bases spanning the gap. This CDR3 has 12 residues. DNA for the CDR3: TGTGCCTGGGAGGAAGGGGAAGAGACCCAGTACTTC. This codes for CAWEEGEETQYF.

This clonotype was counted once. The rearrangement joins TRBV19 to TRBJ2-7, with D possibly TRBD2 on 6 matching bases. The V gene lost 5 bases and the J gene lost 7 bases, with 18 bases spanning the gap. Per germline, CDR1 LNHDA and CDR2 SQIVND (reference sequence). CDR3 length: 14 amino acids. The CDR3 DNA reads TGTGCCAGTAGTGCGTCCCCGGGAGAGAGGGAGCAGTACTTC. Protein product: CASSASPGEREQYF.

A few counts support this clonotype. This rearrangement joins TRBV4-2 to TRBJ2-7; D perhaps matches TRBD2 (6 bases). CDR3 length: 16 residues. Germline V gene lookup returns CDR1 LGHNA and CDR2 YNFKEQ. V gave up 0 bases and J gave up 3 bases, with 15 bases separating them. CDR3 in amino acids: CASSQEQWGVYYEQYF. For the CDR3, the DNA is TGTGCCAGCAGCCAAGAGCAGTGGGGGGTATACTACGAGCAGTACTTC.

The V call is TRBV10-3, the J call TRBJ2-1, with 8 bases that match TRBD2. V shed 10 bases, J shed 0 bases, and the junction held 14 bases outside the gene matches. The CDR3 contains 17 residues. Per germline, CDR1 ENHRY and CDR2 SYGVKD. The CDR3: CATGGAAHPSSYNEQFF. The CDR3 nucleotides read TGTGCCACCGGGGGGGCCGCCCACCCAAGCTCCTACAATGAGCAGTTCTTC.

The chain couples TRBV5-5 to TRBJ2-5; D unresolved. V was shortened by 4 bases and J by 4 bases, with 14 bases between the two germline ends. This CDR3 has 14 residues. Germline lookup yields CDR1 SGHKS and CDR2 YYEKEE (reference sequence). The CDR3 is CASSRSSTGETQYF. The CDR3 nucleotides read TGTGCCAGCAGCCGCTCGAGCACTGGAGAGACCCAGTACTTC.

Written as DNA, the CDR3 is TGCGCCAGCAGCCAAGTCGGGAGGGAGTATTTT. Its protein is CASSQVGREYF. This rearrangement joins TRBV4-1 to TRBJ2-3; 8 bases agree with TRBD2. Germline CDR1 is MGHRA and CDR2 is YSYEKL. J lost 13 bases, V lost 1 base, and 1 base had no gene match. CDR3 size: 11 residues.

This clonotype was seen a handful of times. The chain has TRBV2 and TRBJ2-3; 9 bases line up with TRBD1. CDR1 is SNHLY and CDR2 is FYNNEI in the germline V gene. Unmatched junction bases numbered 4, after V lost 6 bases and J lost 3 bases. The CDR3 covers 14 residues. CDR3 region: CASSRTGVTDTQYF. CDR3 nucleotide sequence: TGTGCCAGCAGCAGGACAGGGGTGACAGATACGCAGTATTTT.

V gene TRBV7-3 combines with J gene TRBJ2-1; no reliable D call. Germline assignment: CDR1 SGHTA and CDR2 FQGTGA. With 7 bases removed from V and 8 bases from J, the gap between germline ends came to 12 bases. CDR3 length: 12 amino acids. DNA of the CDR3: TGTGCCAGCACCCTCGTCCGTGATGAGCAGTTCTTC. This codes for CASTLVRDEQFF.

A few counts support this clonotype. This chain links TRBV20-1 with TRBJ1-2; maybe TRBD1 (5 bases). Trimming pared 4 bases from V and 3 bases from J, leaving 18 bases between. The CDR3 sequence is 15 residues long. Germline V lookup: CDR1 DFQATT, CDR2 SNEGSKA (reference sequence). The CDR3 is CSANPQGSYDYGYTF. CDR3 DNA: TGCAGTGCTAACCCGCAGGGATCATATGACTATGGCTACACCTTC.

The V gene is TRBV10-3, the J gene TRBJ1-1; D is possibly TRBD1 (6 bases). V shed 4 bases and J shed 4 bases, with 13 bases lying between them. This CDR3 contains 14 residues. Germline V CDR1 and CDR2: ENHRY, SYGVKD. The CDR3 loop reads CAISVTGSSTEAFF. The CDR3 DNA follows: TGTGCCATCAGTGTTACAGGGTCTAGCACTGAAGCTTTCTTT.

This clonotype was recorded many times. V is TRBV14 and J is TRBJ2-7; perhaps TRBD1 as D (6 bases). CDR1 is SGHDN and CDR2 is FVKESK in the germline V gene. There are 12 residues in the CDR3. V was cut by 3 bases and J by 3 bases, with 6 bases left in between. In DNA form, the CDR3 reads TGTGCCAGCAGCCAGACAGGCTACGAGCAGTACTTC. Translating it yields CASSQTGYEQYF.

This clonotype occurred once. The chain recombines TRBV27 with TRBJ2-1, with D uncertain. Germline CDR1 is MNHEY and CDR2 is SMNVEV (reference sequence). V was pared by 4 bases and J by 7 bases, with 11 bases between. CDR3 length: 13 amino acids. CDR3 loop: CASSSLSMNEQFF. CDR3 coding DNA: TGTGCCAGCAGTTCCCTATCTATGAATGAGCAGTTCTTC.

This clonotype was seen repeatedly, ten times or more. J is TRBJ1-4 and V is TRBV25-1, with unresolved D. The germline V and J ends were trimmed by 7 bases and 5 bases, with 26 bases remaining between them. The CDR3 has 18 amino acids. Germline lookup yields CDR1 MGHDK and CDR2 SYGVNS. The CDR3 nucleotides are TGTGCCAGCAAGAAAATTAGGCAGCAACCCCCTAAGAATGAAAAACTGTTTTTT. The encoded protein is CASKKIRQQPPKNEKLFF.

The rearrangement uses TRBV6-1 and TRBJ2-6; the match to TRBD1 covers 10 bases. From germline, CDR1 is MNHNS and CDR2 SASEGT. J gave up 0 bases and V 6 bases, and 11 bases lay outside the gene matches. This CDR3 is built from 19 residues. The CDR3: CASREFRGQGISGANVLTF. CDR3 nucleotides: TGTGCCAGCAGGGAATTCCGGGGACAGGGGATCTCTGGGGCCAACGTCCTGACTTTC.